The rows below give T cell receptor beta chains drawn from one sample of a study of OX40 agonist ivuxolimab in advanced cancers. TCRdb's copy holds only in-frame clones and misses some; the assay was immunoSEQ multiplex PCR. The sample includes some 70,000 clones, 75% to 85% of them seen just once. This specimen was CD4+ or CD8+ T cells sorted from blood, taken in a trial of the OX40 agonist ivuxolimab. These receptors were obtained from an adult with an advanced solid tumor such as melanoma, head and neck, liver or kidney cancer. Both conserved end residues are part of each CDR3. D genes are given only for firm matches. For some rows the clone size is stated as once, few or many, or as a class when expanded; others skip it.

D	V	J	size	DNA	CDR3
.	TRBV18	TRBJ1-3	.	TGTGCCAGCTCACCAATAAGTCACGGGTCGGCTGAAGGAAACACCATATATTTT	CASSPISHGSAEGNTIYF
TRBD2	TRBV7-2	TRBJ2-5	.	TGTGCCAGCAGCAGGCTAGCGGGGGAGACCCAGTACTTC	CASSRLAGETQYF
TRBD1	TRBV10-3	TRBJ1-5	.	TGTGCCACCTACAGGGGGGGAAATCAGCCCCAGCATTTT	CATYRGGNQPQHF
.	TRBV14	TRBJ1-6	few	TGTGCCAGCAGCCAGACCCCGATAAATTCACCCCTCCACTTT	CASSQTPINSPLHF
.	TRBV2	TRBJ1-2	.	TGTGCCAGCAGTGAATCTTATGGCTACACCTTC	CASSESYGYTF
.	TRBV27	TRBJ1-5	.	TGTGCCAGCAGTTTTGGAGGGAGCAATCAGCCCCAGCATTTT	CASSFGGSNQPQHF
.	TRBV2	TRBJ2-2	.	TGTGCCAGCAGCGAATACACCGGGGAGCTGTTTTTT	CASSEYTGELFF
.	TRBV6-6	TRBJ1-5	.	TGTGCCAGCAGTTACTCCCTGAATCAGCCCCAGCATTTT	CASSYSLNQPQHF
.	TRBV18	TRBJ1-4	.	TGTGCCAGCTCACCGGTGGGAACAGGGCATAATGAAAAACTGTTTTTT	CASSPVGTGHNEKLFF
.	TRBV7-2	TRBJ1-2	.	TGTGCCAGCAGCCCCGCAGGTCGTGGCTACACCTTC	CASSPAGRGYTF
.	TRBV4-3	TRBJ1-4	once	TGCGCCAGCAGCCAGAGTCCACCACTACAACAAAAACTGTTTTTT	CASSQSPPLQQKLFF
TRBD2	TRBV7-9	TRBJ2-3	.	TGTGCCAGCAGCCTCGGACTAGCGGGGGGCACAGATACGCAGTATTTT	CASSLGLAGGTDTQYF
TRBD1	TRBV5-1	TRBJ1-2	.	TGCGCCAGCAGCCTAACAACCAGACAGGGTGGCTATGGCTACACCTTC	CASSLTTRQGGYGYTF
.	TRBV7-2	TRBJ2-2	.	TGTGCCAGCAGCTCCCTCGAGGACCCCACCGGGGAGCTGTTTTTT	CASSSLEDPTGELFF
.	TRBV18	TRBJ2-3	medium-sized	TGTGCCAGCTCACCACCGGGCACAGATACGCAGTATTTT	CASSPPGTDTQYF
.	TRBV6-5	TRBJ1-1	.	TGTGCCAGCAGTTACCAGGGCAGGGGGAACACTGAAGCTTTCTTT	CASSYQGRGNTEAFF
.	TRBV7-2	TRBJ2-2	.	TGTGCCAGCAGCTTAGTAGGGTCCGGCGGGGAGCTGTTTTTT	CASSLVGSGGELFF
.	TRBV19	TRBJ2-1	.	TGTGCCAGTAGTAACGGGGGGCCTTTTAAGTTCTTC	CASSNGGPFKFF
.	TRBV7-2	TRBJ1-1	.	TGTGCCAGCAGCTTAGACGATTTTACTGGGACAAGACCCGAAGCTTTCTTT	CASSLDDFTGTRPEAFF
.	TRBV28	TRBJ1-5	.	TGTGCCAGCAGTTTATCTGGGGAGGGGAGCAATCAGCCCCAGCATTTT	CASSLSGEGSNQPQHF
.	TRBV28	TRBJ2-3	.	TGTGCCAGCAGTTTAAGAGATACGCAGTATTTT	CASSLRDTQYF
.	TRBV19	TRBJ2-7	.	TGTGCCAGTAGTGCTGAGAGGGCTCGTTCCTACGAGCAGTACTTC	CASSAERARSYEQYF
.	TRBV5-5	TRBJ2-7	.	TGTGCCAGCAGCTTGTTAGGAGTGGACAGCTCCTACGAGCAGTACTTC	CASSLLGVDSSYEQYF
.	TRBV5-6	TRBJ2-7	.	TGTGCCAGCAGCTTGGAGCTGGCCGCCTACGAGCAGTACTTC	CASSLELAAYEQYF
TRBD2	TRBV14	TRBJ2-6	.	TGTGCCAGCAGCCAAGGAGCGGGGAGCGCTCGGCGGGCCAACGTCCTGACTTTC	CASSQGAGSARRANVLTF
.	TRBV4-1	TRBJ1-4	.	TGCGCCAGCAGCCAAATTGGGGGTAATGAAAAACTGTTTTTT	CASSQIGGNEKLFF
.	TRBV7-6	TRBJ2-3	.	TGTGCCAGCAGCTTAGTGGCGGGGGCGGCAGATACGCAGTATTTT	CASSLVAGAADTQYF
.	TRBV5-1	TRBJ1-6	.	TGCGCCAGCAGCCCGGGGACCTATAATTCACCCCTCCACTTT	CASSPGTYNSPLHF
TRBD1	TRBV5-1	TRBJ1-3	.	TGCGCCAGCAGCTTGGGAAATGGACAGGGGGCTGGAAACACCATATATTTT	CASSLGNGQGAGNTIYF
TRBD1	TRBV29-1	TRBJ1-2	.	TGCAGCGTCCCTTTAGGGTATCTGACAGGGGGCTCCTATGGCTACACCTTC	CSVPLGYLTGGSYGYTF
.	TRBV7-3	TRBJ2-3	.	TGTGCCAGCAGCCAAGACTACCAGAGCACAGATACGCAGTATTTT	CASSQDYQSTDTQYF
.	TRBV7-9	TRBJ1-2	.	TGTGCCAGCAGCTCCCGAACAGTATCCCACTATGGCTACACCTTC	CASSSRTVSHYGYTF
.	TRBV5-1	TRBJ2-3	.	TGCGCCAGCAGCTTGGGAAACCCCGCTCGCACAGATACGCAGTATTTT	CASSLGNPARTDTQYF
.	TRBV2	TRBJ2-5	.	TGTGCCAGCAGTGCAACAGGCTTTGGGGGCCGTGAGACCCAGTACTTC	CASSATGFGGRETQYF
.	TRBV21-1	TRBJ2-7	.	TGTGCCAGCAGCAAAGGGGGCGGGCGAAGGACAGTCTCCTACGAGCAGTACTTC	CASSKGGGRRTVSYEQYF
TRBD1	TRBV6-1	TRBJ1-1	.	TGTGCCAGCAGCCGACAGGGGATTGAAGCTTTCTTT	CASSRQGIEAFF
TRBD1	TRBV2	TRBJ2-7	once	TGTGCCAGCAACGCCAGGGGGTCCTCCTCCTACGAGCAGTACTTC	CASNARGSSSYEQYF
.	TRBV25-1	TRBJ1-2	.	TGTGCCAGCAGGGACGGTAACTATGGCTACACCTTC	CASRDGNYGYTF
.	TRBV18	TRBJ1-5	.	TGTGCCAGCTCACCCGGGGCAGGTCCCAATCAGCCCCAGCATTTT	CASSPGAGPNQPQHF
.	TRBV7-9	TRBJ1-1	.	TGTGCCAGCAGCTTCCACAGAGGAGGGGCCCCTATATGGACTGAAGCTTTCTTT	CASSFHRGGAPIWTEAFF
TRBD1	TRBV5-1	TRBJ2-1	.	TGCGCCAGCAGCTTCCTACAGGGGATACTTAGCAATGAGCAGTTCTTC	CASSFLQGILSNEQFF